A single sample gave rise to the 28 T cell receptor beta chains below, sequenced in a study of blood T cells in healthy people across ages. Primers used in a second PCR of roughly 6 to 11 cycles were a sample-barcoded 5' primer and a J-beta primer mix. In TCRdb, the 5' RACE reads were re-called with MiXCR into one record per CDR3 protein. The data show around 1.5 million distinct CDR3 sequences, roughly 64% seen once. The sequencing sample was made of blood. Source of these receptors: a young man in good health.

The chain couples TRBV7-9 to TRBJ1-1; D not certain. V lost 1 base and J 7 bases, leaving 13 bases between the germline ends. Per the germline V gene, CDR1 is SEHNR and CDR2 is FQNEAQ (reference sequence). This CDR3 spans 14 amino acids. The CDR3 protein is CASSLDSRPHEAFF. CDR3 coding DNA: TGTGCCAGCAGCTTAGATTCCAGGCCACATGAAGCTTTCTTT.

This clonotype showed up just once. V gene TRBV9 combines with J gene TRBJ1-4, with a possible D match to TRBD1 (5 bases). Trimming removed 4 bases at V and 5 bases at J, with 15 bases between. Germline CDR1 is SGDLS and CDR2 is YYNGEE. The CDR3 runs 15 residues. CDR3 in amino acids: CASSFKGAGNEKLFF. For the CDR3, the DNA is TGTGCCAGCAGCTTTAAAGGGGCCGGAAATGAAAAACTGTTTTTT. The full variable domain, in which reference TRBV9 and TRBJ1-4 provide the parts outside the CDR3, is DSGVTQTPKHLITATGQRVTLRCSPRSGDLSVYWYQQSLDQGLQFLIQYYNGEERAKGNILERFSAQQFPDLHSELNLSSLELGDSALYFCASSFKGAGNEKLFFGSGTQLSVL.

This chain connects TRBV6-5 to TRBJ2-3; 8 bases line up with TRBD1. The V gene end was trimmed by 7 bases and the J gene end by 6 bases; junction bases not matched to a gene: 6. This CDR3 spans 13 amino acids. Germline V CDR1 and CDR2: MNHEY, SVGAGI. The DNA of the CDR3 is TGTGCCAGCACAGGGGGCGGTTTGGATACGCAGTATTTT. The encoded protein is CASTGGGLDTQYF.

The chain has TRBV12-3 or TRBV12-4 and TRBJ2-5; 7 bases are shared with TRBD1. The CDR3 loop spans 15 amino acids. The V and J ends lost 6 bases and 0 bases, in that order; junction bases with no gene match: 7. The CDR3: CASSRDRANQETQYF. The CDR3 DNA follows: TGTGCCAGCAGCAGGGACAGAGCGAACCAAGAGACCCAGTACTTC.

This chain uses TRBV19 with TRBJ2-1, with D unresolved. Germline CDR1 reads LNHDA; CDR2 reads SQIVND (reference sequence). Trimming stripped 6 bases from V and 2 bases from J, with 20 bases between. This CDR3 region has 17 residues. CDR3 amino acids: CASSLILVGSAYNEQFF. CDR3 coding DNA: TGTGCCAGTAGCTTAATCCTGGTGGGGTCGGCCTACAATGAGCAGTTCTTC.

This clonotype has a handful of counts. The chain employs TRBV29-1 and TRBJ1-1; TRBD1 is a possible D gene (5 bases). Germline CDR1 reads SQVTM; CDR2 reads ANQGSEA. The CDR3 spans 13 residues. Trimming left V 5 bases short and J 0 bases short, with 10 bases between. The CDR3 sequence: CSVFGTVNTEAFF. In nucleotides, the CDR3 is TGCAGCGTTTTCGGGACGGTGAACACTGAAGCTTTCTTT.

In this sample, this clonotype turned up a few times. The V gene is TRBV20-1, the J gene TRBJ2-5; 12 bases map to TRBD2. The J call is doubtful: the DNA matches TRBJ2-7 better. This CDR3 has 14 amino acids. Germline V CDR1 and CDR2: DFQATT, SNEGSKA (reference sequence). The CDR3 spells CSAKRTSGIYEQYF. CDR3 coding DNA: TGCAGTGCAAAACGGACTAGCGGGATTTACGAGCAGTACTTC.

The rearrangement uses TRBV13 and TRBJ2-3; unclear D gene. CDR1 and CDR2 from the germline V gene are PRHDT and FYEKMQ (reference sequence). Trimming took 5 bases from V and 2 from J, leaving 11 bases between them. This CDR3 contains 14 residues. The DNA for the CDR3 is TGTGCCAGCAGCCCCTGGACCCACACAGATACGCAGTATTTT. It codes for CASSPWTHTDTQYF.

The J gene is TRBJ2-5, the V gene TRBV2; 7 positions match TRBD2. With V trimmed by 4 bases and J by 4 bases, 12 bases remained unmatched. Looked up from germline, CDR1 is SNHLY and CDR2 is FYNNEI. CDR3 length equals 16 residues. The DNA of the CDR3 is TGTGCCAGCAGTGCGGGAGGTGGGGGTCGTGGAGAGACCCAGTACTTC. Residues: CASSAGGGGRGETQYF.

The DNA for the CDR3 is TGCAGCGTTGCTCGTAGTTGGCAGGCGGGTTACGAGCAGTACTTC. Its protein product is CSVARSWQAGYEQYF. V and J are TRBV29-1 and TRBJ2-4; tentative D call: TRBD2 (5 bases). The J call could be wrong; TRBJ2-7 is a better fit for the DNA end. This CDR3 contains 15 residues. Germline V gene lookup returns CDR1 SQVTM and CDR2 ANQGSEA.

This chain links TRBV12-3 or TRBV12-4 with TRBJ1-2, with TRBD1 matching 7 bases. V was pared by 6 bases and J by 3 bases, with 4 bases of the junction left unmatched. This CDR3 is built from 13 residues. The DNA of the CDR3 is TGTGCCAGCAGGCCGACAGGGTACTATGGCTACACCTTC. Encoded protein: CASRPTGYYGYTF.

This chain connects TRBV9 to TRBJ2-7, with D possibly TRBD1 on 6 matching bases. The CDR3 loop spans 13 amino acids. Germline V CDR1 and CDR2: SGDLS, YYNGEE. Deletions cut 3 bases from V and 3 bases from J, with 10 bases between. The DNA of the CDR3 is TGTGCCAGCAGCGGAGGACAGTACTACGAGCAGTACTTC. Residues: CASSGGQYYEQYF.

The chain is built from TRBV12-3 or TRBV12-4 and TRBJ1-2, with D uncertain. The V end was cut by 3 bases, the J end by 8 bases, with 16 bases between. This CDR3 region has 14 residues. The CDR3 coding sequence is TGTGCCAGCAGTTTTGCGTCTGGGGTCGGGGGCTACACCTTC. It translates to CASSFASGVGGYTF.

This chain uses TRBV27 with TRBJ2-7; 12 bases fit TRBD1. The V gene's germline CDR1 is MNHEY and CDR2 SMNVEV (reference sequence). V shed 6 bases, J shed 5 bases, and the junction held 11 bases outside the gene matches. The CDR3 loop spans 16 amino acids. The CDR3 region is CASSPIGTGGPNEQYF. The CDR3 DNA follows: TGTGCCAGCAGCCCTATAGGGACAGGGGGCCCCAACGAGCAGTACTTC.

This clonotype was seen only a few times. The rearrangement links TRBV20-1 to TRBJ2-1, with 11 bases aligning to TRBD2. After removal of 4 bases from V and 6 bases from J, the junction contained 5 bases not matched to a gene. CDR1 and CDR2 from the germline V gene are DFQATT and SNEGSKA (reference sequence). The CDR3 runs 14 residues. DNA of the CDR3: TGCAGTGCTATTAGCGGGAGGGCCGGCAATGAGCAGTTCTTC. It specifies CSAISGRAGNEQFF.

This clonotype has just a few counts. The chain recombines TRBV10-3 with TRBJ2-5; 7 bases are shared with TRBD1. Germline-derived CDR1 and CDR2 are ENHRY and SYGVKD. J gave up 3 bases and V 6 bases, and 7 bases lay outside the gene matches. There are 14 residues in the CDR3. CDR3 loop: CAISPGTAKETQYF. CDR3 nucleotides: TGTGCCATCAGCCCCGGGACAGCGAAAGAGACCCAGTACTTC.

The J gene is TRBJ1-2, the V gene TRBV6-6; D call uncertain. Germline values: CDR1 MNHNY, CDR2 SVGAGI (reference sequence). CDR3 length equals 12 residues. Trimming cost V 2 bases and J 10 bases, with 11 bases left between them. The CDR3 DNA reads as TGTGCCAGCAGTTACCCCACCGCCTACTACACCTTC. Translating gives CASSYPTAYYTF.

V is TRBV11-2 and J is TRBJ2-7; 14 bases map to TRBD2. TRBJ2-5 explains the end of the DNA better; the J call may be wrong. The germline gives CDR1 SGHAT, CDR2 FQNNGV. The CDR3 loop spans 17 amino acids. The CDR3 sequence is CASSFRPGLAGEETQYF. The DNA of the CDR3 is TGTGCCAGCAGCTTTCGTCCGGGACTAGCGGGGGAAGAGACCCAGTACTTC.

This clonotype was counted a few times. The J gene is TRBJ2-3, the V gene TRBV7-8; no reliable D call. The germline CDR1 and CDR2 sequences are SGHVS and FQNEAQ. The CDR3 length is 12 residues. The V gene lost 4 bases and the J gene lost 6 bases, with 8 bases spanning the gap. This CDR3 is CASSYPLDTQYF. As DNA, the CDR3 is TGTGCCAGCAGCTACCCCTTGGATACGCAGTATTTT.

The V and J genes are TRBV4-1 and TRBJ2-1; tentatively, D is TRBD2 (5 bases). This CDR3 contains 15 residues. Trimming took 0 bases from V and 8 from J, leaving 14 bases between them. Per the germline V gene, CDR1 is MGHRA and CDR2 is YSYEKL. The CDR3 loop is CASSQDAGLSDEQFF. The CDR3 DNA sequence: TGCGCCAGCAGCCAAGATGCGGGCTTAAGCGATGAGCAGTTCTTC.

The rearrangement uses TRBV20-1 and TRBJ1-2, with a weak D call TRBD1 (6 bases). This CDR3 is 15 amino acids long. CDR1 DFQATT and CDR2 SNEGSKA come from the germline V gene (reference sequence). Trimming removed 4 bases at V and 7 bases at J, with 22 bases between. The CDR3 region has the DNA TGCAGTGCTATTAGAGGACAGCTGAGTCTGCCTGGCTACACCTTC. This translates into CSAIRGQLSLPGYTF.

The chain links TRBV4-2 to TRBJ2-1; TRBD1 might be the D (6 bases). Germline CDR1 is LGHNA and CDR2 is YNFKEQ. V was shortened by 6 bases and J by 5 bases, with 29 bases between the two germline ends. The CDR3 contains 19 residues. The CDR3 DNA reads as TGTGCCAGCAGTCCTTACGGCAAAATGGACAGCCGAAGGGACAATGAGCAGTTCTTC. Amino acid sequence: CASSPYGKMDSRRDNEQFF.

The rearrangement links TRBV6-6 to TRBJ2-5, with D hard to call. CDR3 length: 12 residues. Per the germline V gene, CDR1 is MNHNY and CDR2 is SVGAGI (reference sequence). V was clipped by 9 bases and J by 1 base, with 9 bases between them. Here the CDR3 reads CASTWSQETQYF. CDR3 DNA: TGTGCCAGTACATGGTCCCAAGAGACCCAGTACTTC.

The chain joins TRBV3-1 to TRBJ2-5; D uncertain. The CDR3 runs 13 residues. Germline V gene lookup returns CDR1 LGHDT and CDR2 YNNKEL (reference sequence). V was clipped by 3 bases and J by 4 bases, with 9 bases between them. This CDR3 reads CASSHLQRETQYF. In DNA form, the CDR3 reads TGTGCCAGCAGCCATTTGCAGCGAGAGACCCAGTACTTC.

The rearrangement links TRBV10-2 to TRBJ1-1; no clear D gene. V lost 4 bases and J lost 6, with 6 bases in between. Germline V gives CDR1 WSHSY, CDR2 SAAADI. There are 11 residues in the CDR3. CDR3 sequence reads: CASSVKSEAFF. The CDR3 DNA follows: TGCGCCAGCAGTGTGAAGTCTGAAGCTTTCTTT.

The V gene is TRBV3-1, the J gene TRBJ2-7; the match to TRBD2 covers 9 bases. Unmatched junction bases numbered 8, after V lost 1 base and J lost 4 bases. This CDR3 has 16 residues. CDR1 is LGHDT and CDR2 is YNNKEL in the germline V gene (reference sequence). The CDR3 region has the DNA TGTGCCAGCAGCCAAGTCTTGGGACTAGCACAATACGAGCAGTACTTC. This gives the protein CASSQVLGLAQYEQYF.

The chain couples TRBV6-4 to TRBJ2-7, with 9 nucleotides matching TRBD2. This CDR3 region has 12 residues. V lost 8 bases and J lost 4; bases outside the gene matches: 3. The germline V gene encodes CDR1 MRHNA and CDR2 SNTAGT. This chain's CDR3 is CASAGGPYEQYF. The CDR3 coding sequence is TGTGCCAGCGCGGGGGGGCCTTACGAGCAGTACTTC.

This clonotype was recorded a few times. CDR3 in amino acids: CASSLGGGLTDTQYF. The CDR3 DNA reads TGTGCCAGCAGCTTAGGAGGCGGCCTCACAGATACGCAGTATTTT. The rearrangement links TRBV7-2 to TRBJ2-3; no clear D. This CDR3 is built from 15 residues. V lost 1 base, J lost 2 bases, and 10 bases lay in between. Germline V gives CDR1 SGHTA, CDR2 FQGNSA.